The entry that follows covers one T cell receptor beta chain sequence. This sample also contains other DNA sequences that code for the same CDR3. Germline CDR1 and CDR2: KGHSH and LQKENI. V was trimmed by 3 bases and J by 5 bases, leaving 10 bases between them. CDR3 length equals 13 residues. The data were obtained in a study of blood T cell repertoires in COVID-19. Looking at the study overall: COVID-19 samples, acute and convalescent, were from the United States, Italy and Spain.

Clones were read by immunoSEQ multiplex PCR, and TCRdb kept only the in-frame ones, dropping some. The sample has about 330,000 clones, roughly nine tenths seen once. Sample: peripheral blood. The chain is built from TRBV18 and TRBJ2-5; weak D call: TRBD1 (6 bases). The TCR was taken from a man in his late teens or twenties who had recovered from COVID-19. The DNA for the CDR3 is TGTGCCAGCTCACCGACAGGTCTCGAGACCCAGTACTTC. Translating it yields CASSPTGLETQYF.